A single T cell receptor (beta chain) is shown here with its context. Its antigen is undetermined. Mismatch with germline at one junction end may stem from a read error. Authors' processing steps: Lowest detectable productive clonotype frequency was 2.59 x 10-5. The repertoire was sequenced with immunoSEQ multiplex PCR; TCRdb's copy has only in-frame clones and lacks some. For V, J and clone size, that table is used; D and trimming come from the DNA. The sample has about 40,000 clones, about 88% seen once; the top ten hold under 0.4%. The data were taken from a study of STAT5B mutations in CD4+ large granular lymphocyte leukemia. Germline values: CDR1 SGHVS, CDR2 FQNEAQ. The CDR3 consists of 13 residues. Findings and caveats of the study: TRBV06-family usage was enriched in top patient clones (8/27) versus controls (2/35).

The receptor was derived from a human donor in good health. Sequencing used CD4+ T cells from blood buffy coats. The gene calls are TRBV7-8 and TRBJ1-3; D gene uncertain. The CDR3 here is CASNLGHGNTIYF. The CDR3 bases are TGTGCCAGCAACTTAGGGCATGGAAACACCATATATTTT.